This paragraph covers one T cell receptor beta chain sequence. The V gene end was trimmed by 4 bases and the J gene end by 4 bases; junction bases not matched to a gene: 10. The CDR3 is 16 residues long. Germline CDR1 LGHDT, CDR2 YNNKEL (reference sequence). The cohort comprised adults aged about 18 to 100 years residing in 20 to 30 US areas. Which cohort a participant joined came from the clinical history participants gave. How the authors handled the data: It was from reference gene primer amplification that nucleated cell counts were estimated. This table comes from immunoSEQ multiplex PCR, and its TCRdb copy is limited to in-frame clones, with some not included. The V and J calls and clone size come from that table; D and trimming were worked out from the DNA. Found here are approximately 250,000 clones, about 86% of them singletons; the top ten hold approximately 4%. The data belong to a study of blood T cell repertoires in COVID-19. Study background: T cells, B-cell-depleted T cells, or PBMCs provided the cDNA or gDNA that served as material.

The chain joins TRBV3-1 (or the pseudogene TRBV3-2) to TRBJ1-1; 9 bases are a match to TRBD1. This receptor was identified in a man younger than 45 with acute COVID-19. Sequencing input: PBMCs or T cells enriched from blood (not recorded which). CDR3 nucleotides: TGTGCCAGCAGCCGAGGACAGGGGTTAGGCGGCACTGAAGCTTTCTTT. This codes for CASSRGQGLGGTEAFF.